This T cell receptor (beta chain) was identified during a study of T cells in women clearing cervical HPV infection. Study-level background: Only a few women had HLA typing results available. General observations from the study: Controls had more TRBV6-7 (approximately 0.16%) than cases (about 0.11%).

The data were produced by immunoSEQ multiplex PCR, yet TCRdb's version contains in-frame clones alone and is incomplete. The table gives about 32,000 clones; the top ten clones make up under 8.5% of it. On this clone: Its antigen is as yet unknown. Read coverage stops 3 residues before the CDR3 terminus; the germline J gene supplies the remainder.

The CDR3 contains 15 residues. Germline values: CDR1 SGHAT, CDR2 FQNNGV. V was clipped by 5 bases and J by 4 bases; unmatched bases: 7. The TCR was taken from a woman aged 18 to 75 with a cervical HPV16 infection that either progressed to CIN3+ or cleared (not recorded which). The source material was blood buffy coat. This chain joins TRBV11-2 and TRBJ2-2, with 7 bases matching TRBD1. CDR3 in amino acids: CASSQPGQRTGELFF. CDR3 DNA, as far as it was read: TGTGCCAGCAGCCAACCGGGACAGCGCACCGGGGAG.